This T cell receptor beta chain appears in the sequencing data of a study of identical twins. A universal primer site was incorporated via template switching, and the cDNA contained unique molecular identifiers. TCRdb processed the 5' RACE reads anew with MiXCR; each CDR3 protein has one entry. The sample contains about 920,000 distinct CDR3 sequences, approximately 13% of which appear only once. The ends lost 5 bases at V and 3 bases at J; junction bases unmatched: 7. The CDR3 sequence is 15 residues long. Germline CDR1 MNHEY, CDR2 SMNVEV (reference sequence). Healthy Caucasians supplied all donations. This clonotype was detected ten times or more. In addition, the sample was reused for a study of yellow fever vaccine responses in identical twins.

The receptor's source is a woman aged 18-35 years in good health. The chain joins TRBV27 to TRBJ2-3; 8 nucleotides agree with TRBD2. Sequencing used PBMCs. CDR3 coding DNA: TGTGCCAGCAGTGAGAGCGGGAGCGCGACAGATACGCAGTATTTT. Amino acids: CASSESGSATDTQYF.